This T cell receptor (beta chain) is from a study of long-term antiretroviral therapy in people with HIV. Study-level points and caveats: Clonal populations expanded prior to ART predominated within the repertoire at all time points. Diversity measured after ART increased yet remained under transplant donor controls.

At the survey level, the v3.0 immunoSEQ assay was run. The data were produced by immunoSEQ multiplex PCR, yet TCRdb's version contains in-frame clones alone and is incomplete. This repertoire shows around 40,000 clones, around 88% found once; its top ten account for less than 4%. V was clipped by 3 bases and J by 6 bases, with 12 bases between them. The CDR3 loop spans 14 amino acids. In germline, CDR1 is MGHDK, CDR2 SYGVNS. There were no participants with HIV treated outside the United States. Before DNA extraction, roughly 1-11 million cryopreserved PBMC were held in the samples. Of note for this clone: Its specificity is not known.

This TCR derives from a woman aged 18-35 years with HIV. The chain carries TRBV25-1 and TRBJ1-5, with D possibly TRBD1 on 6 matching bases. This specimen was unsorted PBMCs, taken just before starting antiretroviral therapy. The CDR3 spells CASSDHPGAQPQHF. The CDR3 DNA sequence: TGTGCCAGCAGTGATCATCCAGGGGCTCAGCCCCAGCATTTT. Combining the CDR3 with reference TRBV25-1 and TRBJ1-5 gives the whole variable domain EADIYQTPRYLVIGTGKKITLECSQTMGHDKMYWYQQDPGMELHLIHYSYGVNSTEKGDLSSESTVSRIRTEHFPLTLESARPSHTSQYLCASSDHPGAQPQHFGDGTRLSIL.